This T cell receptor (beta chain) was profiled in a study of OX40 agonist ivuxolimab in advanced cancers. Study at large: Patients got intravenous ivuxolimab at 0.01 to 10 mg/kg every 2 weeks.

Here immunoSEQ multiplex PCR was the method, and the copy in TCRdb shows in-frame clones only, minus some. The data show 84,000 or so clones, 75% to 90% seen once. Germline values: CDR1 MDHEN, CDR2 SYDVKM. The length of the CDR3 is 14 residues. V lost 6 bases and J 8 bases, leaving 14 bases between the germline ends. The chain combines TRBV28 with TRBJ1-6, with D possibly matching TRBD1 (5 bases). This sequence originates from an adult with an advanced solid tumor such as melanoma, head and neck, liver or kidney cancer. The specimen was CD4+ or CD8+ T cells sorted from blood, collected in a trial of the OX40 agonist ivuxolimab. This CDR3 reads CASRPGTWYSPLHF. The CDR3, as DNA: TGTGCCAGCAGACCCGGGACCTGGTATTCACCCCTCCACTTT.